The source of this T cell receptor (beta chain) is a study of monozygotic twins with inflammatory bowel disease (dated by TCRdb to about 2019). Looking at the study overall: The full study comprised around 28 monozygotic twin pairs: nine German pairs (four IBD-concordant, five IBD-discordant) and 19 IBD-discordant Danish pairs. The search for disease-associated traits relied mainly on comparing IBD patients with their genetically identical healthy co-twins within discordant pairs. Each individual had, on average, about 151 000 unique TCRalpha sequences and 181 000 unique TCRbeta sequences available for analysis.

A remark on this clonotype: The antigen it recognizes is unknown.

From each donor, a roughly 2.6 ml peripheral blood sample was collected into PAXgene tubes and stored at -80 degrees C. Without T cell sorting, total RNA was isolated from whole blood using the PAXgene blood miRNA kit on an automated QIAcube. Peripheral blood from monozygotic twin pairs, either concordant or discordant for inflammatory bowel disease, underwent deep TCRalpha and TCRbeta repertoire profiling that used unique molecular barcoding. Smoking habits were recorded for all twin pairs, with individuals classified as current, former or never smokers. Library creation used 5' RACE. The input for every TCR library was 3,500 to 4,000 ng of total RNA. For each sample, cDNA synthesis was carried out in eight separate reactions using SMARTScribe reverse transcriptase. Unique molecular identifiers containing a 6-nucleotide sample barcode were introduced through template switching during cDNA synthesis. TCRalpha and TCRbeta cDNA was amplified by two nested PCRs of roughly 15 and 9 cycles, with bead purification after each PCR. Before amplification, the cDNA was both treated with uracil DNA-glycosylase and purified with the QIAquick PCR purification kit. In the second PCR, Illumina TruSeq-compatible adapters and sample-specific barcodes were added. Library quality and concentration were checked on TapeStation and Qubit, and libraries were pooled at around 4.9 ng each. Pooled libraries were sequenced on an Illumina HiSeq2500 single-index Rapid Run with 2 x 100 bp reads and custom sequencing primers. The published analysis was carried out like this. MiGEC version 1.2.6 was used for UMI-based consensus assembly, which corrected PCR and sequencing errors. MiXCR version 2.1.1 was used to carry out V(D)J alignment, clonotype assembly and CDR3 extraction. Gene usage, clonotype sharing and MAIT/NKT TCR abundance were normalised by analysing the top 1000, 10 000 and 20 000 clonotypes per sample. After downsampling to 27 000 UMIs, diversity was calculated as the inverse Simpson index using the vegan R package. Paired Mann-Whitney U tests were applied to discordant twin pairs, and Benjamini-Hochberg correction was used for multiple testing. Following TCRdb reprocessing, every CDR3 protein sequence forms one entry, and DNA is not provided. Here the V and J calls rest on TCRdb's processing, not on the authors' analysis. The sample table records about 93,000 distinct CDR3 sequences. The top ten hold roughly 7.4% of the sample.

The investigation overall reported the following: The analysis was unable to tell different T cell subtypes apart. Because patients received different immunosuppressive treatments, the repertoires may have picked up extra background noise and variability between individuals. IBD patients shared fewer clonotypes with other individuals than healthy twins did, most markedly in patients showing signs of disease activity. Repertoire similarity did not differ between concordant and discordant twins, which could be due to limited statistical power. The results gave no support for a single strong signal or clonotype linked to IBD. Measured by the inverse Simpson index, TCRbeta repertoire diversity was lower in IBD patients than in their healthy co-twins.

The CDR3 covers 17 residues, taking in both the cysteine and the phenylalanine. No DNA has been recorded. The germline V gene sets CDR1 to LGHNA and CDR2 to YNFKEQ. The TCR sequence derives from a human donor with ulcerative colitis or Crohn's disease, or a healthy co-twin of an affected twin (not recorded which). Source material: blood. The chain is encoded by TRBV4-2 joined to TRBJ2-1; TCRdb outputs TRBD2, but without DNA this stays unchecked. The CDR3 region: CASSQGIGTRSSGEQFF.